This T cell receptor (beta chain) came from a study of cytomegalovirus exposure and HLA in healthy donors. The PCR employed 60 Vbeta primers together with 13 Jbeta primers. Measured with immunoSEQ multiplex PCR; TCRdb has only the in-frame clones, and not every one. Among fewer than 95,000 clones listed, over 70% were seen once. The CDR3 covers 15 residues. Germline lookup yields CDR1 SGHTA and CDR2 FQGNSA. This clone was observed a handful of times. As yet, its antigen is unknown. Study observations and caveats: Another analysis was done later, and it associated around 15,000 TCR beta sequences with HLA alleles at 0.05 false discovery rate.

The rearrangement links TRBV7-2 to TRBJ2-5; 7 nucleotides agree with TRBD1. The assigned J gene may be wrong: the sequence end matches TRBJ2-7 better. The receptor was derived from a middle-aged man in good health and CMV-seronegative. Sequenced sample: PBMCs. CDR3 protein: CASSLTGDRSYEQYF. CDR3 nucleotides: TGTGCCAGCAGTCTAACCGGGGACAGATCCTACGAGCAGTACTTC.